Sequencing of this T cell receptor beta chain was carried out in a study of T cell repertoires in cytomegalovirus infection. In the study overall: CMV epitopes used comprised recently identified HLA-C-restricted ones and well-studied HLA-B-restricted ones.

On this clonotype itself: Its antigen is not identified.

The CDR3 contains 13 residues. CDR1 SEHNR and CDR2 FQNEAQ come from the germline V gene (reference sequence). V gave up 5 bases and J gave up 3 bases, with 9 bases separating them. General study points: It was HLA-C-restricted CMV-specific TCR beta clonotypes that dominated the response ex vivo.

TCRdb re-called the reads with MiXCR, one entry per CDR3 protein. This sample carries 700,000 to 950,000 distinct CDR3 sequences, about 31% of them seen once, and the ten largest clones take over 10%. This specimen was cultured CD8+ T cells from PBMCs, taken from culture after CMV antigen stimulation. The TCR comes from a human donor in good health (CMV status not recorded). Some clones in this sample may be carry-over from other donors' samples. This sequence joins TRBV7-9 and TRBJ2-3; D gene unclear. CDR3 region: CASSQRRTDTQYF. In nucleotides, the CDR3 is TGTGCCAGCAGCCAGAGACGGACAGATACGCAGTATTTT.